Listed here are 8 T cell receptor beta chains from one sample, sequenced in a study of cytomegalovirus exposure and HLA in healthy donors (dated by TCRdb to 2016 to 2017). Preparation of the library involved the immunoSEQ multiplex PCR assay. For the multiplex PCR, a mixture combining 60 forward primers for TCR Vbeta segments and 13 reverse primers for TCR Jbeta segments was used. The source is immuneACCESS, and TCRdb retained only in-frame sequences with V and J called. Part of the clones is not carried over; for the studies checked, unresolved V genes explain less than half of this, and the remainder is unexplained. For this sample the table gives 200,000 to 250,000 clones, of which 60% to 80% were detected only once. Clones ranked in the top ten supply 3.8% of the sample. Material for sequencing was PBMCs. All receptors come from a male donor in good health and CMV-seronegative.

V and J are TRBV5-1 and TRBJ2-7; a weak D match, TRBD2 (5 bases). There are 15 residues in the CDR3. With 5 bases removed from V and 3 bases from J, the gap between germline ends came to 18 bases. Germline V lookup: CDR1 SGHRS, CDR2 YFSETQ. CDR3 DNA: TGCGCCAGCAGTTTAAAGAGCTCAGGACTCTACGAGCAGTACTTC. Amino acid sequence: CASSLKSSGLYEQYF.

This chain uses TRBV7-3 with TRBJ2-1; 12 nucleotides match TRBD2. The germline V gene encodes CDR1 SGHTA and CDR2 FQGTGA. The CDR3 is made up of 14 amino acids. J gave up 6 bases and V 6 bases, and 3 bases lay outside the gene matches. The CDR3 nucleotides read TGTGCCAGCAGTTCGACTAGCGGGAGCAATGAGCAGTTCTTC. Translated: CASSSTSGSNEQFF.

J is TRBJ1-4 and V is TRBV7-9; TRBD1 matches 9 bases. Germline V gene lookup returns CDR1 SEHNR and CDR2 FQNEAQ (reference sequence). Germline trimming cut 6 bases from V and 0 bases from J; bases unmatched to any gene: 8. The CDR3 extends over 17 amino acids. The CDR3 DNA reads TGTGCCAGCAGGGGGGGGACAGGGAAGACAACTAATGAAAAACTGTTTTTT. Translating gives CASRGGTGKTTNEKLFF.

The chain is built from TRBV10-3 and TRBJ1-1; tentative D call: TRBD1 (5 bases). From germline, CDR1 is ENHRY and CDR2 SYGVKD. This CDR3 has 13 amino acids. V was shortened by 4 bases and J by 6 bases, with 12 bases between the two germline ends. CDR3 in DNA: TGTGCCATCAGTGGAAAGGGGCCCCCTGAAGCTTTCTTT. Encoded protein: CAISGKGPPEAFF.

The chain employs TRBV5-4 and TRBJ2-7; 8 positions match TRBD1. V lost 3 bases and J lost 2; bases outside the gene matches: 4. The germline V gene has CDR1 SGHNT and CDR2 YYREEE (reference sequence). The length of the CDR3 is 14 residues. The CDR3 here is CASSSGTGPYEQYF. The CDR3 nucleotides are TGTGCCAGCAGCTCCGGGACAGGACCCTACGAGCAGTACTTC. Drawing the rest from reference TRBV5-4 and TRBJ2-7, the complete variable domain is ETGVTQSPTHLIKTRGQQVTLRCSSQSGHNTVSWYQQALGQGPQFIFQYYREEENGRGNFPPRFSGLQFPNYSSELNVNALELDDSALYLCASSSGTGPYEQYFGPGTRLTVT.

This clone has just a few counts. This rearrangement joins TRBV7-9 to TRBJ1-1, with a possible D match to TRBD1 (6 bases). Germline CDR1 SEHNR, CDR2 FQNEAQ (reference sequence). This CDR3 has 15 amino acids. The V end lost 5 bases, the J end lost 4 bases, and 17 bases lay between the germline ends. Here the CDR3 reads CASSPSRGEGTEAFF. The CDR3, as DNA: TGTGCCAGCAGCCCCTCCAGGGGTGAGGGCACTGAAGCTTTCTTT.

J is TRBJ1-2 and V is TRBV5-6; TRBD1 agrees at 11 bases. This CDR3 contains 13 residues. J gave up 7 bases and V 3 bases, and 2 bases lay outside the gene matches. The germline V gene encodes CDR1 SGHDT and CDR2 YYEEEE. The CDR3 coding sequence is TGTGCCAGCAGCTCAGGGACAGGGGGTGGCTACACCTTC. It specifies CASSSGTGGGYTF.

The chain has TRBV2 and TRBJ2-5; the D gene is possibly TRBD1 (6 bases). The J call is in doubt because the DNA end fits TRBJ2-7 better. Germline V gives CDR1 SNHLY, CDR2 FYNNEI. This CDR3 is 12 amino acids long. The CDR3 DNA sequence: TGTGCCAGCAGAGAGAACAGGGACGAGCAGTACTTC. This codes for CASRENRDEQYF.